These 25 T cell receptor beta chains were all obtained from the same sample, sequenced in a study of blood T cells in healthy people across ages. The second PCR ran about 7 to 12 cycles with a sample-barcoded 5' primer and J-beta primers. TCRdb ran MiXCR on the 5' RACE reads and lists one entry per CDR3 protein. The sample records 790,000 or so distinct CDR3 sequences, about 56% being singletons. The sample was blood. The receptors come from a man between 40 and 49 years old in good health.

This clonotype was detected a few times. V gene TRBV29-1 combines with J gene TRBJ2-5; TRBD1 aligns across 10 bases. The germline CDR1 and CDR2 sequences are SQVTM and ANQGSEA. The CDR3 has 13 amino acids. Trimming removed 8 bases from V and 5 bases from J; junction bases left unmatched: 8. This CDR3 reads CSIGQGVGETQYF. CDR3 in DNA: TGCAGCATTGGACAGGGGGTAGGGGAGACCCAGTACTTC. Together with reference TRBV29-1 and TRBJ2-5, the CDR3 gives the full variable domain: SAVISQKPSRDICQRGTSLTIQCQVDSQVTMMFWYRQQPGQSLTLIATANQGSEATYESGFVIDKFPISRPNLTFSTLTVSNMSPEDSSIYLCSIGQGVGETQYFGPGTRLLVL.

The chain joins TRBV7-2 to TRBJ2-5, with 11 nucleotides matching TRBD1. TRBJ2-7 explains the end of the DNA better; the J call may be wrong. The germline gives CDR1 SGHTA, CDR2 FQGNSA. The CDR3 is made up of 16 amino acids. CDR3 loop: CASSSYRDRGSLEQYF. The CDR3 DNA reads TGTGCCAGCAGCTCCTACCGGGACAGGGGGTCGCTCGAGCAGTACTTC.

The chain employs TRBV11-2 and TRBJ1-1, with no clear D. The germline gives CDR1 SGHAT, CDR2 FQNNGV. The V end was cut by 5 bases, the J end by 4 bases, with 11 bases between. The CDR3 contains 13 residues. CDR3 protein: CASSTGVGTEAFF. CDR3 bases: TGTGCCAGCAGCACCGGGGTGGGCACTGAAGCTTTCTTT.

A few counts support this clonotype. V usage is TRBV20-1 and J usage is TRBJ2-7; D might be TRBD1 (6 bases). Germline lookup yields CDR1 DFQATT and CDR2 SNEGSKA (reference sequence). Trimming stripped 2 bases from V and 1 base from J, with 9 bases between. The CDR3 has 13 residues. CDR3 sequence: CSARITGSYEQYF. The CDR3 nucleotides read TGCAGTGCTAGAATCACAGGGTCCTACGAGCAGTACTTC.

The rearrangement links TRBV12-3 or TRBV12-4 to TRBJ2-5; D may be TRBD1 (6 bases). Trimming removed 5 bases at V and 0 bases at J, with 16 bases between. The CDR3 totals 16 residues. The CDR3 DNA reads TGTGCCAGCAGTATATACACCGGACAGAACCAAGAGACCCAGTACTTC. It codes for CASSIYTGQNQETQYF.

This clonotype occurred a few times. This sequence joins TRBV15 and TRBJ2-5, with 7 nucleotides matching TRBD1. CDR1 and CDR2 (germline): LNHNV, YYDKDF (reference sequence). V lost 10 bases to trimming and J lost 1 base; unmatched junction nucleotides: 6. The CDR3 runs 13 residues. For the CDR3, the DNA is TGTGCCATCAAGGACAGGATCCAAGAGACCCAGTACTTC. Translation: CAIKDRIQETQYF.

Only a few counts were recorded for this clonotype. This chain uses TRBV28 with TRBJ1-1; 10 bases map to TRBD1. The germline V gene has CDR1 MDHEN and CDR2 SYDVKM. This CDR3 spans 14 amino acids. V trimming: 10 bases; J trimming: 0 bases; junction bases outside the gene matches: 5. CDR3 sequence reads: CATGTGAMNTEAFF. The CDR3 DNA sequence: TGTGCCACGGGGACAGGGGCCATGAACACTGAAGCTTTCTTT.

The genes are TRBV6-1 and TRBJ2-3; possible D gene TRBD1, 5 bases. V lost 4 bases to trimming and J lost 0 bases, with 11 bases between them. The CDR3 has 15 amino acids. Germline assignment: CDR1 MNHNS and CDR2 SASEGT. The CDR3: CASSGLRVSTDTQYF. Written as DNA, the CDR3 is TGTGCCAGCAGTGGGCTCAGGGTTAGCACAGATACGCAGTATTTT.

This clonotype has just a few counts. The J gene is TRBJ2-1, the V gene TRBV28; D not resolved. The CDR3 is 14 amino acids. CDR1 is MDHEN and CDR2 is SYDVKM in the germline V gene. V was shortened by 5 bases and J by 6 bases, with 14 bases between the two germline ends. The CDR3 DNA reads as TGTGCCAGCAGTGGTCTCTGGCCCCCCAATGAGCAGTTCTTC. Protein product: CASSGLWPPNEQFF. Using reference TRBV28 and TRBJ2-1 for the parts outside the CDR3, the full variable domain is DVKVTQSSRYLVKRTGEKVFLECVQDMDHENMFWYRQDPGLGLRLIYFSYDVKMKEKGDIPEGYSVSREKKERFSLILESASTNQTSMYLCASSGLWPPNEQFFGPGTRLTVL.

The chain recombines TRBV29-1 with TRBJ2-1; 11 nucleotides match TRBD1. Germline loops: CDR1 SQVTM, CDR2 ANQGSEA. CDR3 length: 15 amino acids. The V and J ends lost 1 base and 4 bases, in that order; junction bases with no gene match: 3. In DNA form, the CDR3 reads TGCAGCGTTGAAGGGACAGGGGGCCGATACAATGAGCAGTTCTTC. Protein: CSVEGTGGRYNEQFF.

This chain uses TRBV20-1 with TRBJ2-1; possible D gene TRBD1, 8 bases. The CDR3 loop spans 13 amino acids. Germline V gene lookup returns CDR1 DFQATT and CDR2 SNEGSKA (reference sequence). Trimming took 1 base from V and 13 from J, leaving 17 bases between them. This chain's CDR3 is CSARVQGGQTQFF. The DNA of the CDR3 is TGCAGTGCTAGAGTACAGGGGGGGCAGACCCAGTTCTTC.

This clonotype was observed a handful of times. The rearrangement uses TRBV6-5 and TRBJ1-5; D gene ambiguous. Germline assignment: CDR1 MNHEY and CDR2 SVGAGI. CDR3 length: 14 amino acids. V was pared by 2 bases and J by 4 bases, with 9 bases between. CDR3 bases: TGTGCCAGCAGTTACCTCGCATCGAATCAGCCCCAGCATTTT. Residues: CASSYLASNQPQHF.

The chain uses TRBV12-3 or TRBV12-4 and TRBJ2-5; D possibly corresponds to TRBD2 (6 bases). This CDR3 has 15 amino acids. V was cut by 6 bases and J by 5 bases, with 19 bases left in between. The CDR3 sequence: CASSLWRGRRETQYF. In nucleotides, the CDR3 is TGTGCCAGCAGCTTATGGCGGGGTCGTCGTGAGACCCAGTACTTC.

This clonotype was seen once. V and J are TRBV27 and TRBJ1-2; the D is unclear. This CDR3 is built from 15 residues. Germline CDR1 reads MNHEY; CDR2 reads SMNVEV (reference sequence). Trimming removed 5 bases at V and 4 bases at J, with 17 bases between. The CDR3 DNA reads as TGTGCCAGCAGTCAGTGGGCCAGCACGAGCTATGGCTACACCTTC. Protein sequence: CASSQWASTSYGYTF.

The CDR3 reads CASSQGSSGSQETQYF. The DNA of the CDR3 is TGCGCCAGCAGCCAAGGGTCTAGCGGATCTCAAGAGACCCAGTACTTC. The V gene is TRBV4-3, the J gene TRBJ2-5, with 7 bases identical to TRBD2. The CDR3 has 16 residues. Germline V gene sequence: CDR1 LGHNA, CDR2 YSLEER. Losses at the gene ends were 1 base for V and 2 bases for J; bases not matched to a gene: 7.

The chain recombines TRBV11-2 with TRBJ2-3, with 10 bases matching TRBD1. Germline V gene data show CDR1 as SGHAT and CDR2 as FQNNGV. The V gene end was trimmed by 4 bases and the J gene end by 2 bases; junction bases not matched to a gene: 9. The CDR3 loop spans 17 amino acids. CDR3 nucleotides: TGTGCCAGCAGCTATGTGACCGGGACAGGGGTCACAGATACGCAGTATTTT. Its protein is CASSYVTGTGVTDTQYF.

This chain links TRBV20-1 with TRBJ2-3; weak D call: TRBD2 (6 bases). Germline CDR1 reads DFQATT; CDR2 reads SNEGSKA (reference sequence). CDR3 length equals 18 residues. Trimming left V 6 bases short and J 0 bases short, with 25 bases between. The CDR3 nucleotides read TGCAGTGCGACTAAAGGGGATCCGGAGGGAGTGAGCACAGATACGCAGTATTTT. Translating it yields CSATKGDPEGVSTDTQYF.

CDR3 DNA: TGTGCCAGCAGCTCCTTCATAGCGGCAGGATCGGAGGAGCAGTACTTC. Protein sequence: CASSSFIAAGSEEQYF. The chain couples TRBV11-2 to TRBJ2-7; D might be TRBD2 (6 bases). The CDR3 is made up of 16 amino acids. V lost 4 bases to trimming and J lost 7 bases, with 23 bases between them. Germline V gene data show CDR1 as SGHAT and CDR2 as FQNNGV.

The chain recombines TRBV4-1 with TRBJ2-5; D is possibly TRBD1 or TRBD2 (5 bases each). With 6 bases removed from V and 5 bases from J, the gap between germline ends came to 13 bases. CDR1 and CDR2 from the germline V gene are MGHRA and YSYEKL. CDR3 size: 13 residues. CDR3 DNA: TGCGCCAGCAGTGAGGGCAGGGAGGAGACCCAGTACTTC. It is translated as CASSEGREETQYF.

Details on this clonotype: At one of its ends the junction is not consistent with the germline gene, which may arise from a read error. The chain is built from TRBV7-9 and TRBJ2-3, with 10 bases fitting TRBD1. The CDR3 length is 16 residues. Per the germline V gene, CDR1 is SEHNR and CDR2 is FQNEAQ (reference sequence). The CDR3 DNA reads TGTGCCAGCAGCCCCGGGACAGGGGTGCGCACAGATATGCAGTATTTT. This encodes CASSPGTGVRTDMQYF.

This clonotype has a handful of counts. The chain employs TRBV7-2 and TRBJ2-1; 14 bases map to TRBD2. The junction had 5 bases not matched to a gene; V was cut back by 1 base and J by 3 bases. This CDR3 contains 18 residues. Germline CDR1 SGHTA, CDR2 FQGNSA. CDR3 nucleotides: TGTGCCAGCAGCTTAGTTGGGGGGACTAGCGGGGGCTACAATGAGCAGTTCTTC. Protein product: CASSLVGGTSGGYNEQFF.

This clonotype was seen more than once but under ten times. This chain uses TRBV12-3 or TRBV12-4 with TRBJ1-6; maybe TRBD1 (5 bases). This CDR3 contains 15 residues. Trimming pared 7 bases from V and 14 bases from J, leaving 24 bases between. CDR3 residues: CASTTSAGRITSLHF. For the CDR3, the DNA is TGTGCCAGCACCACCTCTGCGGGGCGGATTACATCCCTCCACTTT.

This chain links TRBV7-6 with TRBJ2-5; D uncertain. Trimming left V 0 bases short and J 4 bases short, with 21 bases between. Germline CDR1 and CDR2: SGHVS and FNYEAQ. CDR3 length equals 18 residues. Here the CDR3 reads CASSLASTQVWQRETQYF. DNA of the CDR3: TGTGCCAGCAGCTTAGCTTCTACCCAAGTTTGGCAAAGAGAGACCCAGTACTTC.

This clonotype was found once. The CDR3 DNA reads TGCGCCAGCAGCCCCAATGCGGGGGGACTAGCGGTCTACAATGAGCAGTACTTC. Its protein is CASSPNAGGLAVYNEQYF. This chain uses TRBV5-1 with TRBJ2-1, with 11 bases lining up with TRBD2. With the DNA end fitting TRBJ2-7 better, the J assignment may be wrong. This CDR3 comprises 18 residues. CDR1 and CDR2 (germline): SGHRS, YFSETQ.

This clonotype was seen only a few times. The chain has TRBV7-2 and TRBJ2-6; tentative D call: TRBD1 (6 bases). CDR1 and CDR2 from the germline V gene are SGHTA and FQGNSA. The CDR3 consists of 16 residues. Trimming stripped 5 bases from V and 3 bases from J, with 14 bases between. CDR3 residues: CASSPNWGLGANVLTF. CDR3 sequence (DNA): TGTGCCAGCAGCCCGAACTGGGGGCTTGGGGCCAACGTCCTGACTTTC.